A single sample is the source of the 14 T cell receptor beta chains below, sequenced in a study of memory CD4+ T cells and cytomegalovirus serostatus. TCRdb's copy holds only in-frame clones and misses some; the assay was immunoSEQ multiplex PCR. The sample yields approximately 65,000 clones, about 74% seen once. Single viable CD3+CD4+CD8-CD45RO+ cells were sorted as the memory CD4+ T cells. Sequencing was done on a sample of memory CD4+ T cells from blood. The receptors derive from an adult in good health and CMV-seronegative.

V is TRBV10-1 and J is TRBJ2-5; 9 bases are shared with TRBD2. The ends lost 3 bases at V and 4 bases at J; junction bases unmatched: 6. Germline V gene data show CDR1 as WNHNN and CDR2 as SYGVQD (reference sequence). This CDR3 contains 15 residues. The CDR3 region has the DNA TGCGCCAGCAGTGACTCGCGGGAGGGCCTAGAGACCCAGTACTTC. Protein sequence: CASSDSREGLETQYF.

This clone showed up just a few times. The chain recombines TRBV27 with TRBJ2-2, with D perhaps TRBD1 or TRBD2 (5 bases each). The CDR3 consists of 17 residues. Looked up from germline, CDR1 is MNHEY and CDR2 is SMNVEV (reference sequence). The germline V and J ends were trimmed by 8 bases and 0 bases, with 19 bases remaining between them. This chain's CDR3 is CASGYRGSATNTGELFF. CDR3 nucleotides: TGTGCCAGCGGATACCGGGGCAGCGCAACGAACACCGGGGAGCTGTTTTTT.

The chain links TRBV27 to TRBJ2-7, with a possible D match to TRBD2 (5 bases). The CDR3 extends over 15 amino acids. With 0 bases removed from V and 2 bases from J, the gap between germline ends came to 11 bases. Germline CDR1 and CDR2: MNHEY and SMNVEV (reference sequence). This chain's CDR3 is CASSLSGDRTYEQYF. CDR3 bases: TGTGCCAGCAGTTTATCGGGAGACCGAACCTACGAGCAGTACTTC.

For the CDR3, the DNA is TGTGCCAGCTCAGAAGATTACTCTGGAAACACCATATATTTT. This sequence encodes CASSEDYSGNTIYF. This rearrangement joins TRBV18 to TRBJ1-3; D remains ambiguous. There are 14 residues in the CDR3. The germline gives CDR1 KGHSH, CDR2 LQKENI. With 5 bases removed from V and 0 bases from J, the gap between germline ends came to 8 bases.

The chain has TRBV28 and TRBJ1-1; 7 nucleotides agree with TRBD1. Trimming at V came to 7 bases and at J to 8 bases, leaving 16 bases not matched to a gene. Germline values: CDR1 MDHEN, CDR2 SYDVKM. The CDR3 extends over 15 amino acids. The CDR3: CASTDPGQAHFEAFF. CDR3 DNA sequence: TGTGCCAGCACCGACCCCGGACAGGCTCATTTCGAAGCTTTCTTT.

This sequence joins TRBV7-8 and TRBJ2-1, with 8 positions matching TRBD1. The CDR3 sequence is 14 residues long. Germline V gives CDR1 SGHVS, CDR2 FQNEAQ. The V gene end was trimmed by 7 bases and the J gene end by 4 bases; junction bases not matched to a gene: 6. CDR3 in DNA: TGTGCCAGCACCCAGGGGGCGGAGTACAATGAGCAGTTCTTC. Residues: CASTQGAEYNEQFF.

The gene calls are TRBV7-9 and TRBJ1-1, with D unresolved. The CDR3 contains 16 residues. Germline V gene lookup returns CDR1 SEHNR and CDR2 FQNEAQ (reference sequence). V was cut by 1 base and J by 7 bases, with 19 bases left in between. In DNA, the CDR3 is TGTGCCAGCAGCTTAGAAGGGTTCTTGGGAGGTATTGAAGCTTTCTTT. This sequence encodes CASSLEGFLGGIEAFF.

V and J are TRBV19 and TRBJ2-2; D call uncertain. Trimming cost V 6 bases and J 0 bases, with 14 bases left between them. This CDR3 has 16 amino acids. Per germline, CDR1 LNHDA and CDR2 SQIVND (reference sequence). The CDR3 spells CASSCRASPNTGELFF. The CDR3 DNA follows: TGTGCCAGTAGCTGTAGGGCGTCCCCGAACACCGGGGAGCTGTTTTTT.

The chain couples TRBV5-4 to TRBJ1-1, with unresolved D. From germline, CDR1 is SGHNT and CDR2 YYREEE (reference sequence). The CDR3 totals 14 residues. Trimming pared 0 bases from V and 1 base from J, leaving 7 bases between. In DNA, the CDR3 is TGTGCCAGCAGCTTGGCCGAGTGGAACACTGAAGCTTTCTTT. Its translation: CASSLAEWNTEAFF.

This chain links TRBV7-3 with TRBJ2-2; no clear D. V was trimmed by 5 bases and J by 4 bases, leaving 11 bases between them. This CDR3 has 14 amino acids. Germline lookup yields CDR1 SGHTA and CDR2 FQGTGA. The CDR3 here is CASSQETRTGELFF. CDR3 sequence (DNA): TGTGCCAGCAGCCAGGAAACCCGCACCGGGGAGCTGTTTTTT.

V gene TRBV7-2 combines with J gene TRBJ2-1; a weak D match, TRBD2 (5 bases). V gave up 1 base and J gave up 7 bases, with 14 bases separating them. The CDR3 length is 15 residues. Germline loops: CDR1 SGHTA, CDR2 FQGNSA. CDR3 region: CASSLGAASRNEQFF. As DNA, the CDR3 is TGTGCCAGCAGCTTAGGGGCGGCTAGCAGGAATGAGCAGTTCTTC.

The chain recombines TRBV28 with TRBJ1-3, with TRBD1 as a possible D gene (6 bases). Germline V gene data show CDR1 as MDHEN and CDR2 as SYDVKM. Deletions cut 4 bases from V and 4 bases from J, with 8 bases between. CDR3 length: 13 residues. Here the CDR3 reads CASSSTGGNTIYF. Written as DNA, the CDR3 is TGTGCCAGCAGTTCGACAGGCGGAAACACCATATATTTT.

The CDR3, as DNA: TGCGCCAGCAGCTGGGAAAGCCAAGAGACCCAGTACTTC. Encoded protein: CASSWESQETQYF. The chain couples TRBV5-1 to TRBJ2-5; unclear D gene. CDR3 length equals 13 residues. Germline V lookup: CDR1 SGHRS, CDR2 YFSETQ. Between the trimmed V and J ends, which lost 3 bases and 1 base, there was a span of 7 bases. The entire variable domain, with the rest obtained from reference TRBV5-1 and TRBJ2-5, is as follows: KAGVTQTPRYLIKTRGQQVTLSCSPISGHRSVSWYQQTPGQGLQFLFEYFSETQRNKGNFPGRFSGRQFSNSRSEMNVSTLELGDSALYLCASSWESQETQYFGPGTRLLVL.

The chain has TRBV18 and TRBJ1-3; 9 bases align to TRBD1. J gave up 1 base and V 2 bases, and 9 bases lay outside the gene matches. The CDR3 covers 18 residues. CDR1 KGHSH and CDR2 LQKENI come from the germline V gene. CDR3: CASSPYSGTGRSGNTIYF. In DNA, the CDR3 is TGTGCCAGCTCACCATATTCCGGGACAGGGCGATCTGGAAACACCATATATTTT.